This T cell receptor beta chain came from a study of blood T cell repertoires in COVID-19 (TCRdb year 2020). A note on the overall study: Collaborator samples came from the United States, Italy and Spain and covered acute and convalescent phases of COVID-19. The material from the prospective study consisted of cDNA or gDNA derived from T cells, B-cell-depleted T cells, or PBMCs. Subjects who had been exposed to COVID-19, were actively infected with it, or had recovered from it provided the deeply sampled blood TCRbeta repertoires that made up the dataset. A freely available public database, intended as a resource for researchers studying the immune response to SARS-CoV-2, is where the repertoires were released. The samples were drawn from the first 160 participants of the ongoing ImmuneRACE study and from some 1,300 subjects provided by 6 global collaborators. The sample metadata nearly always contained a de-identified subject ID, COVID-19 status, age in years and sex. Where available, HLA class I and class II types were obtained from metadata supplied by the sample provider rather than from assay-based typing.

CDR1 is given as SGHRS and CDR2 as YFSETQ, both from the germline V gene. The germline V end is reduced by 4 bases and the J end by 7 bases; junction bases left unmatched: 7. Counted from cysteine to phenylalanine, this CDR3 has 14 amino acids. Only the CDR3 part of the read is kept: 42 bases, read in frame from the first base. The immunoSEQ Assay, a bias-controlled multiplex PCR, was used to amplify TCRbeta CDR3 regions from genomic DNA. As for the original processing: The number of nucleated cells in each sample was estimated by amplification of reference gene primers within the assay. To quantify the absolute abundance of each unique TCRbeta CDR3 rearrangement, sequence reads were collapsed and filtered. For each sample, productive Simpson clonality was calculated as the square root of Simpson's diversity index across productive rearrangements. Entries here come from immuneACCESS through TCRdb and include only in-frame sequences with V and J called. Some clones fail to appear in such tables; in the studies checked, an unresolved V gene covers under half of the shortfall, and the cause of the remainder is unknown. The V and J calls and clone size were taken over from that table, and D and trimming were inferred from the DNA. This sample lists about 210,000 clones; about 91% were detected once. The ten largest clones take up about 9.4% of the sample.

Participants in the prospective study were enrolled through a virtual design, were aged about 18 to 89 years, and lived in approximately 24 United States geographic areas. In the prospective study, cohorts were assigned on the basis of participant-reported clinical history obtained from a screening survey and a study questionnaire. In the prospective study, whole blood, serum and a nasopharyngeal or oropharyngeal swab were collected from each participant by mobile phlebotomists. Participants in the prospective study had the option to provide additional blood draws and questionnaires over a roughly 2-month period. Blood samples from the prospective study were shipped frozen or at room temperature prior to DNA extraction. Of note for this clone: The clone's antigen remains unknown. The input lacks base qualities; no much larger clone sits a single base away.

Overall results and qualifications from the work: Clinical and demographic metadata were provided uncurated, with the amount varying by source and participant.

The sample was PBMCs or T cells enriched from blood (not recorded which). The chain employs TRBV5-1 and TRBJ1-2, and TRBD1 aligns with 10 junction nucleotides. This sequence was found in a man between 18 and 29 years old with acute COVID-19. The bases read TGCGCCAGCAGCGGTGGGACAGGGGTGGTTGGCTACACCTTC. Its product reads: CASSGGTGVVGYTF. Here the CDR3 is joined to the reference TRBV5-1 and TRBJ1-2 genes, and the full variable domain is: KAGVTQTPRYLIKTRGQQVTLSCSPISGHRSVSWYQQTPGQGLQFLFEYFSETQRNKGNFPGRFSGRQFSNSRSEMNVSTLELGDSALYLCASSGGTGVVGYTFGSGTRLTVV.